The next 3 T cell receptor beta chains were all read from a single sample in a study of blood T cells in healthy people across ages. It was with a sample-barcoded 5' primer and a J-beta primer mix that a second PCR of roughly 6 to 12 cycles was run. TCRdb reanalysed the 5' RACE reads using MiXCR and keeps one entry per CDR3 protein. The profile covers some 1,800,000 distinct CDR3 sequences, with roughly two fifths appearing a single time and under 30% taken by the ten largest. Sequenced sample: blood. The source of these receptors is a human donor in good health.

This clonotype was observed once. This chain connects TRBV7-9 to TRBJ2-7; TRBD1 might be the D (6 bases). V lost 4 bases and J lost 4, with 29 bases in between. Germline V gives CDR1 SEHNR, CDR2 FQNEAQ (reference sequence). The CDR3 sequence is 19 residues long. The CDR3 is CASSWGSEQGISHLYEQYF. The CDR3 nucleotides read TGTGCCAGCAGCTGGGGGTCGGAACAGGGCATTTCCCATTTATACGAGCAGTACTTC.

V gene TRBV2 combines with J gene TRBJ2-5, with D unclear. Trimming removed 6 bases at V and 5 bases at J, with 7 bases between. The CDR3 contains 11 residues. Per germline, CDR1 SNHLY and CDR2 FYNNEI. The CDR3 spells CASSKSETQYF. CDR3 sequence (DNA): TGTGCCAGCAGCAAATCGGAGACCCAGTACTTC.

V and J are TRBV7-9 and TRBJ1-1; no clear D. Germline-derived CDR1 and CDR2 are SEHNR and FQNEAQ (reference sequence). The V end lost 4 bases, the J end lost 6 bases, and 12 bases lay between the germline ends. The CDR3 sequence is 13 residues long. In DNA form, the CDR3 reads TGTGCCAGCAGCTCCACCTCCGCGGCTGAAGCTTTCTTT. Amino acids: CASSSTSAAEAFF.